Described below is a single TCR beta chain sequence and its context. Germline values: CDR1 LNHDA, CDR2 SQIVND (reference sequence). V shed 9 bases, J shed 0 bases, and the junction held 11 bases outside the gene matches. The CDR3 has 17 residues. TCRdb keeps only in-frame clones here, not all; method: immunoSEQ multiplex PCR. Here the sample spans approximately 89,000 clones, roughly 93% being singletons. This entry is derived from a study of technical replicates of blood from a few donors. The receptor comes from a human donor in good health. This chain connects TRBV19 to TRBJ2-4, with 10 nucleotides matching TRBD1. Sample: T cells isolated from PBMCs. For the CDR3, the DNA is TGTGCCAGAGCGATCAGGGGGGACAGGGGAGCCAAAAACATTCAGTACTTC. Encoded protein: CARAIRGDRGAKNIQYF.